These 23 T cell receptor beta chains were all obtained from the same sample, sequenced in a study of cytomegalovirus exposure and HLA in healthy donors. The PCR made use of 60 Vbeta and 13 Jbeta primers. Clones were read by immunoSEQ multiplex PCR, and TCRdb kept only the in-frame ones, dropping some. This table has 150,000 to 200,000 clones, just under 80% appearing once. The sequenced material came from PBMCs. The origin of the receptors is a woman between 45 and 65 years old in good health and CMV-seropositive.

The gene calls are TRBV7-2 and TRBJ1-1; D unclear. Trimming shortened V by 1 base and J by 0 bases, and 15 bases separated the two germline ends. Germline lookup yields CDR1 SGHTA and CDR2 FQGNSA. The CDR3 is made up of 17 amino acids. CDR3 region: CASSLGGPRLVNTEAFF. The CDR3 DNA is TGTGCCAGCAGCTTAGGCGGTCCGCGATTGGTGAACACTGAAGCTTTCTTT.

This clone was recorded a few times. The V and J genes are TRBV6-1 and TRBJ1-1; no reliable D call. The CDR3 length is 12 residues. Germline V CDR1 and CDR2: MNHNS, SASEGT. The V end lost 7 bases, the J end lost 5 bases, and 11 bases lay between the germline ends. The CDR3 region has the DNA TGTGCCAGCATTCCCGGCGGGACTGAAGCTTTCTTT. It translates to CASIPGGTEAFF.

The chain links TRBV9 to TRBJ2-2; D is ambiguous. The V end was cut by 0 bases, the J end by 4 bases, with 4 bases between. This CDR3 comprises 13 residues. Germline CDR1 is SGDLS and CDR2 is YYNGEE. The CDR3 is CASSVGSTGELFF. CDR3 bases: TGTGCCAGCAGCGTAGGCAGCACCGGGGAGCTGTTTTTT.

The chain links TRBV5-6 to TRBJ2-3; TRBD1 might be the D (5 bases). The CDR3 loop spans 16 amino acids. The germline V gene encodes CDR1 SGHDT and CDR2 YYEEEE. Trimming shortened V by 3 bases and J by 3 bases, and 17 bases separated the two germline ends. The CDR3: CASSSLQARGTDTQYF. CDR3 nucleotide sequence: TGTGCCAGCAGCTCATTGCAGGCTAGGGGTACAGATACGCAGTATTTT. The full variable domain, completed using reference TRBV5-6 and TRBJ2-3, is DAGVTQSPTHLIKTRGQQVTLRCSPKSGHDTVSWYQQALGQGPQFIFQYYEEEERQRGNFPDRFSGHQFPNYSSELNVNALLLGDSALYLCASSSLQARGTDTQYFGPGTRLTVL.

This chain links TRBV11-2 with TRBJ2-2, with D unclear. The V gene's germline CDR1 is SGHAT and CDR2 FQNNGV. The CDR3 runs to 14 residues. The germline V and J ends were trimmed by 1 base and 7 bases, with 10 bases remaining between them. The DNA of the CDR3 is TGTGCCAGCAGCTTAGCGCAGGCTTTCGGGGAGCTGTTTTTT. This sequence encodes CASSLAQAFGELFF. The full variable domain, its missing parts supplied by reference TRBV11-2 and TRBJ2-2, is EAGVAQSPRYKIIEKRQSVAFWCNPISGHATLYWYQQILGQGPKLLIQFQNNGVVDDSQLPKDRFSAERLKGVDSTLKIQPAKLEDSAVYLCASSLAQAFGELFFGEGSRLTVL.

The J gene is TRBJ1-4, the V gene TRBV5-6; TRBD1 agrees at 9 bases. This CDR3 is built from 15 residues. V shed 4 bases, J shed 10 bases, and the junction held 11 bases outside the gene matches. Germline CDR1 is SGHDT and CDR2 is YYEEEE. CDR3 loop: CASSPPGDRDGKLFF. CDR3 in DNA: TGTGCCAGCAGCCCCCCAGGGGACAGGGACGGAAAACTGTTTTTT. The whole variable domain, filled in from reference TRBV5-6 and TRBJ1-4, reads DAGVTQSPTHLIKTRGQQVTLRCSPKSGHDTVSWYQQALGQGPQFIFQYYEEEERQRGNFPDRFSGHQFPNYSSELNVNALLLGDSALYLCASSPPGDRDGKLFFGSGTQLSVL.

In DNA, the CDR3 is TGTGCCAGCAGCCATGCTAGAGGGACAGGGGGTGGATATGGCTACACCTTC. Its protein is CASSHARGTGGGYGYTF. The chain recombines TRBV9 with TRBJ1-2; 11 bases align to TRBD1. This CDR3 comprises 17 residues. Germline V CDR1 and CDR2: SGDLS, YYNGEE. J gave up 5 bases and V 4 bases, and 13 bases lay outside the gene matches.

This clone came up many times. This sequence joins TRBV11-2 and TRBJ1-2, with D maybe TRBD1 (5 bases). V lost 4 bases and J lost 6, with 15 bases in between. The CDR3 loop spans 14 amino acids. Per germline, CDR1 SGHAT and CDR2 FQNNGV. CDR3 amino acids: CASSCRRGGDGYTF. The CDR3 nucleotides are TGTGCCAGCAGCTGCCGACGGGGGGGAGATGGCTACACCTTC.

The chain uses TRBV30 and TRBJ2-3; the match to TRBD1 covers 10 bases. Germline CDR1 and CDR2: GTSNPN and SVGIG (reference sequence). The J segment lost 5 bases and the V segment lost 3 bases, leaving 11 bases of the junction unmatched. CDR3 size: 16 residues. DNA for the CDR3: TGTGCCTGGAGAGGCCCTGACAGGGGGCAGAGAGATACGCAGTATTTT. This sequence encodes CAWRGPDRGQRDTQYF.

V usage is TRBV5-1 and J usage is TRBJ2-6; D is possibly TRBD1 (5 bases). Germline loops: CDR1 SGHRS, CDR2 YFSETQ. Trimming removed 3 bases at V and 4 bases at J, with 11 bases between. This CDR3 spans 15 amino acids. The CDR3 DNA reads TGCGCCAGCAGCTCTGGGGCGTCGGGGGCCAACGTCCTGACTTTC. Translated, it gives CASSSGASGANVLTF.

V usage is TRBV4-1 and J usage is TRBJ1-1; 9 nucleotides align to TRBD1. The CDR3 sequence is 20 residues long. Trimming at V came to 0 bases and at J to 1 base, leaving 15 bases not matched to a gene. Germline V gives CDR1 MGHRA, CDR2 YSYEKL. CDR3 nucleotides: TGCGCCAGCAGCCAAGATAGGGAGGGAACAGGGGGCGCTGGGAACACTGAAGCTTTCTTT. Translated, it gives CASSQDREGTGGAGNTEAFF.

V is TRBV19 and J is TRBJ2-7; D possibly corresponds to TRBD1 (6 bases). Trimming took 10 bases from V and 6 from J, leaving 10 bases between them. In germline, CDR1 is LNHDA, CDR2 SQIVND (reference sequence). The CDR3 runs 10 residues. CDR3: CATRTAEQYF. The CDR3 DNA is TGTGCCACCCGGACAGCCGAGCAGTACTTC.

The V call is TRBV7-9, the J call TRBJ2-7; 8 bases match TRBD2. The germline V gene has CDR1 SEHNR and CDR2 FQNEAQ (reference sequence). V dropped 1 base and J dropped 0; count of bases not matched to a gene: 5. CDR3 length: 16 amino acids. The CDR3 DNA follows: TGTGCCAGCAGCTTAGTTTTTAGCGGGGACTCCTACGAGCAGTACTTC. Its translation: CASSLVFSGDSYEQYF. The whole variable domain, remainder taken from reference TRBV7-9 and TRBJ2-7, is DTGVSQNPRHKITKRGQNVTFRCDPISEHNRLYWYRQTLGQGPEFLTYFQNEAQLEKSRLLSDRFSAERPKGSFSTLEIQRTEQGDSAMYLCASSLVFSGDSYEQYFGPGTRLTVT.

The V and J genes are TRBV11-3 and TRBJ2-5, with 7 bases matching TRBD1. The end of the DNA fits TRBJ2-7 better, so the J call may be wrong. Per germline, CDR1 SGHNT and CDR2 YENEEA. This CDR3 has 14 residues. The CDR3 sequence: CASSPRQGSYEQYF. In nucleotides, the CDR3 is TGTGCCAGCAGCCCGCGACAGGGTTCGTACGAGCAGTACTTC.

The genes are TRBV5-6 and TRBJ1-3; D is ambiguous. The V end was cut by 4 bases, the J end by 4 bases, with 18 bases between. The CDR3 runs to 16 residues. Per the germline V gene, CDR1 is SGHDT and CDR2 is YYEEEE. The CDR3, as DNA: TGTGCCAGCAGCCCCGTCGGGGAGGGTACAGGAAACACCATATATTTT. Protein: CASSPVGEGTGNTIYF.

CDR3 in amino acids: CASSPGGNGYTF. As DNA, the CDR3 is TGTGCCAGCAGCCCGGGGGGAAATGGCTACACCTTC. J is TRBJ1-2 and V is TRBV11-1, with D possibly being TRBD1 (5 bases). The CDR3 has 12 residues. V was cut by 5 bases and J by 6 bases, with 10 bases left in between. Germline loops: CDR1 SGHAT, CDR2 FQDESV (reference sequence). Filled out from reference TRBV11-1 and TRBJ1-2, the complete variable domain reads EAEVAQSPRYKITEKSQAVAFWCDPISGHATLYWYRQILGQGPELLVQFQDESVVDDSQLPKDRFSAERLKGVDSTLKIQPAELGDSAMYLCASSPGGNGYTFGSGTRLTVV.

This sequence joins TRBV7-3 and TRBJ2-1, with 8 bases fitting TRBD2. The V segment lost 1 base and the J segment 13 bases; nucleotides outside the gene matches: 6. This CDR3 is 13 amino acids long. CDR1 and CDR2 from the germline V gene are SGHTA and FQGTGA. CDR3 sequence reads: CASSLNRGGYQFF. In DNA, the CDR3 is TGTGCCAGCAGCTTAAATCGGGGGGGGTATCAGTTCTTC.

The chain has TRBV6-6 and TRBJ1-1; D perhaps matches TRBD1 (5 bases). This CDR3 is built from 14 residues. The ends were cut back, 2 bases at V and 7 bases at J, with 14 bases in the middle. Germline V CDR1 and CDR2: MNHNY, SVGAGI (reference sequence). CDR3 protein: CASSYGLRGFEAFF. Here the CDR3 DNA reads TGTGCCAGCAGTTACGGGTTAAGGGGTTTTGAAGCTTTCTTT.

The V gene is TRBV30, the J gene TRBJ2-7; 8 bases align to TRBD1. Trimming at V came to 6 bases and at J to 2 bases, leaving 6 bases not matched to a gene. Germline values: CDR1 GTSNPN, CDR2 SVGIG (reference sequence). This CDR3 comprises 13 residues. CDR3 in amino acids: CACSGTGTYEQYF. The CDR3, as DNA: TGTGCCTGTTCCGGGACAGGAACCTACGAGCAGTACTTC.

The V gene is TRBV5-1, the J gene TRBJ2-5, with D perhaps matching TRBD2 (6 bases). V shed 2 bases and J shed 2 bases, with 10 bases lying between them. Germline assignment: CDR1 SGHRS and CDR2 YFSETQ. The CDR3 is 14 amino acids. CDR3: CASSFYGSQETQYF. The CDR3 bases are TGCGCCAGCAGCTTCTACGGGAGTCAAGAGACCCAGTACTTC. The full variable domain, its missing parts supplied by reference TRBV5-1 and TRBJ2-5, is KAGVTQTPRYLIKTRGQQVTLSCSPISGHRSVSWYQQTPGQGLQFLFEYFSETQRNKGNFPGRFSGRQFSNSRSEMNVSTLELGDSALYLCASSFYGSQETQYFGPGTRLLVL.

Only a few counts were recorded for this clone. The CDR3 DNA reads as TGTGCCAGCAGCATAGACAGGGGTCAAGTCTACGAGCAGTACTTC. It codes for CASSIDRGQVYEQYF. The genes are TRBV11-1 and TRBJ2-7; 8 bases align to TRBD1. The CDR3 length is 15 residues. V was pared by 5 bases and J by 3 bases, with 9 bases of the junction left unmatched. CDR1 and CDR2 (germline): SGHAT, FQDESV (reference sequence).

In its sample, this clone was seen once. J is TRBJ2-1 and V is TRBV5-1, with TRBD2 identical over 12 bases. V was clipped by 4 bases and J by 6 bases; unmatched bases: 11. Germline CDR1 and CDR2: SGHRS and YFSETQ. This CDR3 region has 17 residues. Written as DNA, the CDR3 is TGCGCCAGCAGCCAAGGGACCCCGGGACTAGCGGGCAATGAGCAGTTCTTC. This sequence encodes CASSQGTPGLAGNEQFF.

The chain uses TRBV7-9 and TRBJ2-1, with 12 bases identical to TRBD2. Germline V CDR1 and CDR2: SEHNR, FQNEAQ (reference sequence). The junction had 3 bases not matched to a gene; V was cut back by 2 bases and J by 4 bases. The CDR3 has 16 amino acids. The CDR3 nucleotides are TGTGCCAGCAGCTTACCGACTAGCGGGGGATACAATGAGCAGTTCTTC. Amino acid sequence: CASSLPTSGGYNEQFF.